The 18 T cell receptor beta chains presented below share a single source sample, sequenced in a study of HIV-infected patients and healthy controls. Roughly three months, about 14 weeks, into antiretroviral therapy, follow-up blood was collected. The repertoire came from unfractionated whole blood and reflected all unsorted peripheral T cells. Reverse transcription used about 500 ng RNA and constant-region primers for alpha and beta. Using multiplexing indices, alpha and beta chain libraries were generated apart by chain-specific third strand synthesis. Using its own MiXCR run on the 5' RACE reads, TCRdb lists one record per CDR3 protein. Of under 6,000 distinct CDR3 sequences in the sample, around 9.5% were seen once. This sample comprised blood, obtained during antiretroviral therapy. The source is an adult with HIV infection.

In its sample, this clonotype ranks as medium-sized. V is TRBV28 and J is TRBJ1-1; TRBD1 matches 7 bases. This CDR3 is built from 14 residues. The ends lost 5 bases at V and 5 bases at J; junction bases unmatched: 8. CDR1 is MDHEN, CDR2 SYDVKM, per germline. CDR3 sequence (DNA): TGTGCCAGCAGTCCCGGACAGGCAGGGACTGAAGCTTTCTTT. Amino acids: CASSPGQAGTEAFF.

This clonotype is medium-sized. The CDR3 DNA reads as TGTGCCAGCAGTTTGTTCCAGGAGGTCGGCACCGGGGAGCTGTTTTTT. It codes for CASSLFQEVGTGELFF. The chain joins TRBV28 to TRBJ2-2; possible D gene TRBD2, 5 bases. This CDR3 is 16 amino acids long. Trimming left V 3 bases short and J 4 bases short, with 15 bases between. CDR1 is MDHEN and CDR2 is SYDVKM in the germline V gene.

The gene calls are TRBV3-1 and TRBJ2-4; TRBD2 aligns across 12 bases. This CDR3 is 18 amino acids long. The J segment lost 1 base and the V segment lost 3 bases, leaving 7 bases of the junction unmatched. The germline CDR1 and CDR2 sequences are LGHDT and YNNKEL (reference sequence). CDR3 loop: CASSQTTSGSLAKNIQYF. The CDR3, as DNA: TGTGCCAGCAGCCAGACGACTAGCGGGAGTCTTGCCAAAAACATTCAGTACTTC.

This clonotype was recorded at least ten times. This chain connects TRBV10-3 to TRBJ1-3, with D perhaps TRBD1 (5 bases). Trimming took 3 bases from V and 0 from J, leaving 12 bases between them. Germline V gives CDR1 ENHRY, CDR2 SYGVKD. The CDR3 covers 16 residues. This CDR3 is CAISDPDSFSGNTIYF. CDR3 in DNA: TGTGCCATCAGTGATCCCGACAGCTTCTCTGGAAACACCATATATTTT.

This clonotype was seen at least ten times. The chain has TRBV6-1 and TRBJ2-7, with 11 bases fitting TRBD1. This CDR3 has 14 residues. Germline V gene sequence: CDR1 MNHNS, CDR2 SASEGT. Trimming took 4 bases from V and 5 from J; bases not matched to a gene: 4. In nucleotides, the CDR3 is TGTGCCAGCAGTGCGGGACAGGGGGGTGACGAGCAGTACTTC. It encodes CASSAGQGGDEQYF.

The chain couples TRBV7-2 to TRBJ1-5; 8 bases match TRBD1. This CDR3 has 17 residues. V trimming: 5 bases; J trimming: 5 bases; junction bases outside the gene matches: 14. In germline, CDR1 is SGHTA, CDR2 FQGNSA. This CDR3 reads CASSQAGAGTGHQPQHF. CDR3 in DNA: TGTGCCAGCAGCCAGGCCGGAGCTGGGACAGGCCATCAGCCCCAGCATTTT.

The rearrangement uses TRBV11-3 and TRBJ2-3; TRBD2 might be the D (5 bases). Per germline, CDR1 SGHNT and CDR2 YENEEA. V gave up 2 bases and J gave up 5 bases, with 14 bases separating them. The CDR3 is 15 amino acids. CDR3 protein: CASSLLPGIVDTQYF. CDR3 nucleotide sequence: TGTGCCAGCAGCTTACTCCCCGGGATAGTAGATACGCAGTATTTT.

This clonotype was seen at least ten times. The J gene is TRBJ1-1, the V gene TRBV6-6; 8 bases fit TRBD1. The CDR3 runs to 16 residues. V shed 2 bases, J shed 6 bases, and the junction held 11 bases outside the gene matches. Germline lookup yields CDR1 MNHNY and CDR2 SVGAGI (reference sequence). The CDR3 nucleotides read TGTGCCAGCAGTTACCCACCGACAGGGGTTAACTCTGAAGCTTTCTTT. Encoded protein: CASSYPPTGVNSEAFF.

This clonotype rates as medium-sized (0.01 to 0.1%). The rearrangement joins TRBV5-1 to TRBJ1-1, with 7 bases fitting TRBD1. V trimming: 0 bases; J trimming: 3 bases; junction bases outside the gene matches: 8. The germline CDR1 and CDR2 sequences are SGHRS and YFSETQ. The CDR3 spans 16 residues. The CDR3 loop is CASSLALTGVDTEAFF. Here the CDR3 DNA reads TGCGCCAGCAGCTTGGCCCTAACAGGGGTCGACACTGAAGCTTTCTTT.

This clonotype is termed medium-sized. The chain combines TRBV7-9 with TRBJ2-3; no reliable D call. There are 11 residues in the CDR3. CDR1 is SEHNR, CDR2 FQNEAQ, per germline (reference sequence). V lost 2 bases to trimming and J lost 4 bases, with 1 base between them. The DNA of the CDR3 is TGTGCCAGCAGCTTATCAGATACGCAGTATTTT. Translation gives CASSLSDTQYF.

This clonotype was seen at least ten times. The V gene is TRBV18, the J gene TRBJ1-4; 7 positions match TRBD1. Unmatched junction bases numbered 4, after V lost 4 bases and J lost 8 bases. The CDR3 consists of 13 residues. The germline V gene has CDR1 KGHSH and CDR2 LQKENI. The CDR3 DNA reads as TGTGCCAGCTCACTCGACAGGGACGAAAAACTGTTTTTT. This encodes CASSLDRDEKLFF.

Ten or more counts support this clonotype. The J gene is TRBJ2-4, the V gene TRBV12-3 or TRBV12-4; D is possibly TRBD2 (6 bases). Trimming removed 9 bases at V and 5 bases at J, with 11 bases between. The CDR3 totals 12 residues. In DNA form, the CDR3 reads TGTGCCAGTGGGAGGATGGAAAACATTCAGTACTTC. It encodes CASGRMENIQYF.

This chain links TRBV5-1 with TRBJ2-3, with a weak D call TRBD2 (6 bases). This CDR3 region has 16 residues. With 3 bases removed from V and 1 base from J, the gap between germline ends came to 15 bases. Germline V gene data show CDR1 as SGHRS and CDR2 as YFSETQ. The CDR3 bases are TGCGCCAGCAGCTCCTTGGGCGGGATTGGCACAGATACGCAGTATTTT. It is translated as CASSSLGGIGTDTQYF.

The CDR3 DNA reads as TGCGCCAGCAGCTTAGGCAGGGAAGTCGACGAGCAGTACTTC. Its protein product is CASSLGREVDEQYF. V gene TRBV5-1 combines with J gene TRBJ2-7, with a possible D match to TRBD1 (5 bases). Germline CDR1 reads SGHRS; CDR2 reads YFSETQ. V lost 2 bases and J 5 bases, leaving 14 bases between the germline ends. This CDR3 has 14 residues.

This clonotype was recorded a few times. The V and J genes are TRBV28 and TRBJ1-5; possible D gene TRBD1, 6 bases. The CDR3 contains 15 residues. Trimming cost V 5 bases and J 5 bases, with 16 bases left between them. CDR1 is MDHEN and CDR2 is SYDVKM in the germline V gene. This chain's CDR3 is CASSSLPQGYQPQHF. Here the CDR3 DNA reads TGTGCCAGCAGTAGTCTACCACAGGGATATCAGCCCCAGCATTTT.

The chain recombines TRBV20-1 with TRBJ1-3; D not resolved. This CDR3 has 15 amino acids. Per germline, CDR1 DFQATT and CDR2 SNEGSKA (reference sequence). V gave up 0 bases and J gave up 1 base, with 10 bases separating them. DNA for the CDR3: TGCAGTGCTAGAGAGCGGTTGGTATCTGGAAACACCATATATTTT. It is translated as CSARERLVSGNTIYF.

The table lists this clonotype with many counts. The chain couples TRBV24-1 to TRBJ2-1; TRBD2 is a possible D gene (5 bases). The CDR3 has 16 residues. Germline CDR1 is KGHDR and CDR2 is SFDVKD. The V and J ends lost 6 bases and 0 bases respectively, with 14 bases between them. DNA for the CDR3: TGTGCCACCAGTCCCCTTAGCGCAAACTCCTACAATGAGCAGTTCTTC. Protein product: CATSPLSANSYNEQFF.

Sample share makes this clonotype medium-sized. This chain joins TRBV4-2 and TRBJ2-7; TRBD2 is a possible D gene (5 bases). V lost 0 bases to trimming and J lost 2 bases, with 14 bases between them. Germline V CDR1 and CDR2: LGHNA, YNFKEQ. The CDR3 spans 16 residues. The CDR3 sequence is CASSQDFPGVTYEQYF. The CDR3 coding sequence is TGTGCCAGCAGCCAAGATTTCCCCGGGGTCACCTACGAGCAGTACTTC.